This T cell receptor beta chain was found in a study of blood T cells in healthy people across ages (dated by TCRdb to 2015 to 2017). As for the study more broadly: In model experiments, roughly one uniquely barcoded TCR beta cDNA molecule per two T cells was captured by template switching. The study measured age-related changes in TCR beta repertoire diversity using deep sequencing normalized with unique cDNA molecular identifiers. The donors were split into four age groups: young (average around 17 years), middle-aged (roughly 39), aged (62) and long-lived (under 85). For two donors (one aged 18 to 29 and one aged 80 or older), the study analyzed two additional independent replicas of 1 million unique cDNA reads from the same blood draw. General conclusions and limits of the study: The percentage of naive T cells measured by flow cytometry correlated strongly with observed TCR beta diversity. Total diversity estimates from one million sequenced T cells were considered lower bounds and underestimates. As age increased, observed TCR beta diversity per million T cells dropped in a roughly linear way, and a significant reduction was already evident by age around 41. Because the CMV infection status of the donors was unknown, age-related changes in expanded clonotypes may potentially have been confounded. Compared with the aged group, more naive CD4+ T cells, fewer expanded clones and increased TCR diversity were shown by the long-lived group, suggesting age selection. Bulk unsorted PBMC profiling prevented conclusive comparison of naive and antigen-experienced compartments.

The roughly 38 donors, aged about 6 to 95 years, were systemically healthy Caucasian individuals from Russia. About 9.8 milliliters of peripheral blood were drawn from each donor into EDTA-treated Vacutainer tubes. Ficoll-Paque density-gradient centrifugation was used to isolate PBMCs, with at least 6 million obtained per sample. Trizol reagent was used to extract total RNA from the PBMCs, yielding at least 6 micrograms per sample. For every donor, an aliquot of PBMCs went through flow cytometry to measure the percentages of naive CD45RAhigh/CD27high T cells. Trimming takes 8 bases off V and 1 base off J; junction bases not matched to a gene: 14. The CDR3 runs 17 residues from the cysteine to the phenylalanine. Only the CDR3 DNA is retained, 51 bases long and in frame from the first base. CDR1 MGHRA and CDR2 YSYEKL are derived from the germline V gene. The library was obtained by 5' RACE. The reads were generated on an Illumina HiSeq 2500. A second PCR of roughly 6 to 11 cycles was run with a J-beta primer mix and a sample-barcoded 5' primer. Each TCR beta cDNA molecule received a unique molecular identifier from a template-switch 5' adaptor carrying 12 random nucleotides. Each sample yielded at least 2.5 million CDR3-containing paired-end reads. The Mint cDNA synthesis kit, primed by a TRBC-specific oligonucleotide, was used to synthesize first-strand cDNA from all RNA. Following uracil-DNA glycosylase treatment, a first 18-cycle PCR with universal primers M1SS and BC2_uni_R was performed on all cDNA. As for the original processing: Each sample was normalized by randomly selecting 1 million high-quality reads, each carrying a distinct molecular identifier. Reads with shared molecular identifiers were discarded instead of being binned into consensus sequences. MiTCR, set to a Q25 quality threshold and the strictest error-elimination algorithm, was used for CDR3 identification, clonotype clustering and error correction. A nonparametric unseen species model with Euler transformation was used to estimate a lower bound on total TCR beta diversity. The public reads were reanalyzed by TCRdb: fastp trimming at Q25, MiXCR alignment, in-frame beta chains only. Records with the same CDR3 protein are collapsed into one entry carrying the most frequent genes and DNA. TCRdb assigned the V and J calls; the authors' analysis was not used. The sample profile shows hundreds of thousands of distinct CDR3 sequences; about 25% of them were found once. Of the sample, just under 9% is held by the ten largest clones.

In this sample, this clonotype turned up a few times. It has no known antigen specificity. Nothing much larger sits one base from this clone, and base qualities are not available. The data were also submitted as part of a second study, on T cells of mothers and their children. The second investigation adds: Donors were nine systemically healthy Caucasian individuals: three mothers and their six children. cDNA synthesis consumed the entire amount of extracted RNA, loaded at around 1.4 ug RNA in each 15 ul reaction. In the second PCR, sample barcodes and 2-4 random nucleotides were introduced via the M1S primer. Each mother yielded over 9.5 million TCR beta CDR3 reads and each child roughly 3 million reads. Thymic selection similarly shapes TCR recombination output in related and unrelated pairs, with minor effect from inherited differences. Normalized repertoire overlap in related mother-child pairs was always slightly higher than in unrelated mother-child pairs, but the difference was never significant. No persistent microchimeric T cell clones were found, with a detection sensitivity of around 100 clones per million clonotypes. The study used deep NGS to compare TCR beta repertoires of mothers and children, seeking features distinguishing related mother-child pairs from unrelated individuals. The mean age was 40 +/- 4 years for the mothers and around 10 +/- 4 years for the children. After adapter ligation with NEBNext reagents, the libraries were sequenced on Illumina HiSeq 2000 with 100+100 nt paired-end reads. Mother and child libraries were prepared a month apart and sequenced in separate runs to prevent cross-contamination. Between about 500,000 and 2,100,000 distinct TCR beta clonotypes were identified per donor. Naive TCR beta clonotypes were estimated from low-frequency clonotypes matched to each donor's FACS-determined naive share, without sorting.

This clonotype was sampled from a boy between 10 and 17 years old in good health. The rearrangement combines TRBV4-1 with TRBJ2-4; TRBD2 matches 7 bases in the middle. The sequenced sample consisted of blood. The encoded CDR3 is CASGPGTIRGAKNIQYF. In nucleotide form, the sequence is TGCGCCAGCGGCCCCGGGACTATCCGAGGTGCCAAAAACATTCAGTACTTC.